The 32 T cell receptor beta chains presented below share a single source sample, sequenced in a study of shared clonotypes between healthy human individuals. Assay: immunoSEQ multiplex PCR; the TCRdb copy retains only in-frame clones and omits some. Of about 1.5 million clones in the sample, nearly 99% were seen once. Sequenced: naive CD4+ T cells sorted from blood. The subset is: CD45RA+ positively selected. Receptors originate from a man aged 25 to 40 in good health.

The chain employs TRBV5-6 and TRBJ1-1, with 8 bases identical to TRBD1. The CDR3 has 15 amino acids. V was clipped by 2 bases and J by 0 bases; unmatched bases: 3. Germline assignment: CDR1 SGHDT and CDR2 YYEEEE. CDR3 protein: CASSFPDRVNTEAFF. As DNA, the CDR3 is TGTGCCAGCAGCTTCCCGGACAGGGTGAACACTGAAGCTTTCTTT. Based on the CDR3 plus reference TRBV5-6 and TRBJ1-1, the full variable domain is DAGVTQSPTHLIKTRGQQVTLRCSPKSGHDTVSWYQQALGQGPQFIFQYYEEEERQRGNFPDRFSGHQFPNYSSELNVNALLLGDSALYLCASSFPDRVNTEAFFGQGTRLTVV.

The chain recombines TRBV27 with TRBJ2-1, with 8 bases that match TRBD1. The V gene's germline CDR1 is MNHEY and CDR2 SMNVEV (reference sequence). This CDR3 spans 15 amino acids. The V gene end was trimmed by 8 bases and the J gene end by 6 bases; junction bases not matched to a gene: 12. For the CDR3, the DNA is TGTGCCAGCCGAACCGGACAGGGTGGTGGCAATGAGCAGTTCTTC. It translates to CASRTGQGGGNEQFF.

The chain is built from TRBV19 and TRBJ2-7, with D possibly matching TRBD2 (5 bases). Germline V gives CDR1 LNHDA, CDR2 SQIVND (reference sequence). Trimming cost V 2 bases and J 2 bases, with 16 bases left between them. CDR3 length equals 16 residues. DNA of the CDR3: TGTGCCAGTAGTATAAGGTTTGGAGGCTCCCCCTACGAGCAGTACTTC. The encoded protein is CASSIRFGGSPYEQYF.

The CDR3 DNA is TGTGCCAGCTCACCGGACAGGGTTAACAATGAAAAACTGTTTTTT. This codes for CASSPDRVNNEKLFF. The chain joins TRBV18 to TRBJ1-4, with 8 bases that match TRBD1. Per the germline V gene, CDR1 is KGHSH and CDR2 is LQKENI. This CDR3 contains 15 residues. Trimming took 3 bases from V and 5 from J; bases not matched to a gene: 5.

The rearrangement uses TRBV7-2 and TRBJ2-7; D uncertain. The V and J ends lost 3 bases and 6 bases respectively, with 15 bases between them. CDR3 length: 14 amino acids. CDR1 SGHTA and CDR2 FQGNSA come from the germline V gene. CDR3 amino acids: CASSLAPRVFEQYF. CDR3 sequence (DNA): TGTGCCAGCAGCTTGGCACCCCGTGTATTCGAGCAGTACTTC.

The chain recombines TRBV6-1 with TRBJ2-1; D is possibly TRBD1 (5 bases). The CDR3 is 14 residues long. Trimming pared 7 bases from V and 10 bases from J, leaving 20 bases between. The germline V gene encodes CDR1 MNHNS and CDR2 SASEGT. The CDR3 protein is CASTPEGPGFEQFF. The CDR3 DNA sequence: TGTGCCAGCACCCCTGAAGGTCCAGGGTTCGAGCAGTTCTTC.

The chain is built from TRBV6-5 and TRBJ2-7; possibly TRBD1 for D (5 bases). V lost 6 bases and J 0 bases, leaving 9 bases between the germline ends. The CDR3 sequence is 13 residues long. Germline values: CDR1 MNHEY, CDR2 SVGAGI. The CDR3 here is CASSKTVSYEQYF. The CDR3 DNA is TGTGCCAGCAGCAAGACAGTCTCCTACGAGCAGTACTTC.

This chain links TRBV2 with TRBJ2-7, with D tentatively TRBD1 or TRBD2 (5 bases each). Trimming left V 7 bases short and J 0 bases short, with 13 bases between. From germline, CDR1 is SNHLY and CDR2 FYNNEI. The CDR3 runs to 14 residues. This CDR3 reads CASTPGRGSYEQYF. In DNA, the CDR3 is TGTGCCAGCACTCCGGGACGAGGCTCCTACGAGCAGTACTTC.

This rearrangement joins TRBV28 to TRBJ1-3; no clear D gene. The CDR3 length is 10 residues. Germline CDR1 reads MDHEN; CDR2 reads SYDVKM. Trimming left V 10 bases short and J 4 bases short, with 5 bases between. The CDR3 loop reads CATRGNTIYF. In DNA form, the CDR3 reads TGTGCCACCCGCGGAAACACCATATATTTT.

The rearrangement links TRBV7-2 to TRBJ2-2; possibly TRBD2 for D (6 bases). This CDR3 region has 13 residues. V was pared by 5 bases and J by 7 bases, with 11 bases between. Germline V gene data show CDR1 as SGHTA and CDR2 as FQGNSA. CDR3: CASSAGTHGELFF. CDR3 in DNA: TGTGCCAGCAGCGCGGGAACTCACGGGGAGCTGTTTTTT.

The chain employs TRBV5-8 and TRBJ2-7; TRBD1 agrees at 8 bases. After removal of 9 bases from V and 7 bases from J, the junction contained 6 bases not matched to a gene. Germline assignment: CDR1 SGHTS and CDR2 YDEGEE. The CDR3 contains 11 residues. CDR3 loop: CATQGAREQYF. In nucleotides, the CDR3 is TGTGCCACGCAGGGGGCGAGGGAGCAGTACTTC.

The V call is TRBV5-1, the J call TRBJ2-1; TRBD2 matches at 8 bases. The J segment lost 5 bases and the V segment lost 0 bases, leaving 7 bases of the junction unmatched. CDR1 SGHRS and CDR2 YFSETQ come from the germline V gene. This CDR3 comprises 16 residues. This CDR3 is CASSLDTGTRNNEQFF. In DNA, the CDR3 is TGCGCCAGCAGCTTGGATACCGGGACTAGAAACAATGAGCAGTTCTTC.

This chain joins TRBV11-2 and TRBJ2-7; a possible D gene is TRBD2 (6 bases). The V and J ends lost 3 bases and 3 bases respectively, with 15 bases between them. CDR1 SGHAT and CDR2 FQNNGV come from the germline V gene. The CDR3 contains 15 residues. CDR3 sequence reads: CASSLNGGTYYEQYF. CDR3 bases: TGTGCCAGCAGCTTGAACGGGGGTACTTACTACGAGCAGTACTTC.

Here the CDR3 reads CASSLEFQNFHEQYF. Written as DNA, the CDR3 is TGCGCCAGCAGCTTGGAGTTCCAGAACTTCCACGAGCAGTACTTC. The rearrangement links TRBV5-1 to TRBJ2-7, with D hard to call. Germline V gives CDR1 SGHRS, CDR2 YFSETQ. The CDR3 has 15 residues. Trimming removed 0 bases from V and 5 bases from J, with 15 bases in between. Full variable domain (missing parts from reference TRBV5-1 and TRBJ2-7): KAGVTQTPRYLIKTRGQQVTLSCSPISGHRSVSWYQQTPGQGLQFLFEYFSETQRNKGNFPGRFSGRQFSNSRSEMNVSTLELGDSALYLCASSLEFQNFHEQYFGPGTRLTVT.

V usage is TRBV7-2 and J usage is TRBJ2-7, with 12 bases identical to TRBD2. With 3 bases clipped from V and 4 bases from J, the junction kept 7 bases outside the gene matches. The CDR3 runs 16 residues. In germline, CDR1 is SGHTA, CDR2 FQGNSA. CDR3 bases: TGTGCCAGCAGCTTGGAGAGACTAGCGGGAGTATACGAGCAGTACTTC. This codes for CASSLERLAGVYEQYF.

This sequence joins TRBV30 and TRBJ1-2; D ambiguous. This CDR3 has 14 amino acids. Between the trimmed V and J ends, which lost 4 bases and 5 bases, there was a span of 17 bases. From germline, CDR1 is GTSNPN and CDR2 SVGIG (reference sequence). CDR3 in DNA: TGTGCCTGGAAAGGACCGGGTTCAGGATATGGCTACACCTTC. Protein product: CAWKGPGSGYGYTF.

The rearrangement links TRBV7-7 to TRBJ2-1; D unresolved. From germline, CDR1 is SSHAT and CDR2 FNYEAQ (reference sequence). This CDR3 region has 15 residues. The V end was cut by 5 bases, the J end by 2 bases, with 13 bases between. DNA of the CDR3: TGTGCCAGCAGCCCCGGCAGGCTGACCTACAATGAGCAGTTCTTC. Its protein product is CASSPGRLTYNEQFF.

The chain carries TRBV7-6 and TRBJ2-7; 8 positions match TRBD2. The CDR3 is 15 residues long. Unmatched junction bases numbered 7, after V lost 5 bases and J lost 1 base. Per germline, CDR1 SGHVS and CDR2 FNYEAQ. As DNA, the CDR3 is TGTGCCAGCAGCCCGCAGACTAGCGTGTCCTACGAGCAGTACTTC. Encoded protein: CASSPQTSVSYEQYF.

The chain employs TRBV7-9 and TRBJ1-3; maybe TRBD1 (5 bases). The CDR3 has 15 residues. CDR1 is SEHNR, CDR2 FQNEAQ, per germline (reference sequence). V gave up 1 base and J gave up 4 bases, with 11 bases separating them. The CDR3, as DNA: TGTGCCAGCAGCTTAGGTGGGGCGGCCGGAAACACCATATATTTT. It specifies CASSLGGAAGNTIYF.

This clone was observed once. V is TRBV29-1 and J is TRBJ2-7; TRBD1 agrees at 7 bases. The germline V gene has CDR1 SQVTM and CDR2 ANQGSEA. The CDR3 has 18 residues. V shed 1 base, J shed 5 bases, and the junction held 20 bases outside the gene matches. The CDR3 protein is CSVEAKPSDRASTHEQYF. The CDR3 region has the DNA TGCAGCGTTGAAGCCAAGCCCTCAGACAGGGCGTCAACCCACGAGCAGTACTTC.

The V call is TRBV18, the J call TRBJ1-2; TRBD1 matches 7 bases. This CDR3 is 13 amino acids long. From germline, CDR1 is KGHSH and CDR2 LQKENI. After removal of 3 bases from V and 7 bases from J, the junction contained 5 bases not matched to a gene. The CDR3 is CASSPPTGVGYTF. DNA of the CDR3: TGTGCCAGCTCACCTCCTACAGGGGTTGGCTACACCTTC.

The V and J genes are TRBV4-1 and TRBJ1-1; D uncertain. The CDR3 is made up of 16 amino acids. Trimming cost V 1 base and J 1 base, with 13 bases left between them. CDR1 MGHRA and CDR2 YSYEKL come from the germline V gene. CDR3 in DNA: TGCGCCAGCAGCCAAGGGCTCAGGCAGGCGAACACTGAAGCTTTCTTT. Translating it yields CASSQGLRQANTEAFF.

The V call is TRBV5-1, the J call TRBJ2-7, with TRBD1 identical over 7 bases. After removal of 2 bases from V and 2 bases from J, the junction contained 7 bases not matched to a gene. This CDR3 comprises 15 residues. Germline V gene lookup returns CDR1 SGHRS and CDR2 YFSETQ. The CDR3 DNA follows: TGCGCCAGCAGCTTTGGCCTCAGGGGGACCTACGAGCAGTACTTC. Its translation is CASSFGLRGTYEQYF.

The chain couples TRBV10-3 to TRBJ2-7, with a possible D match to TRBD2 (6 bases). The germline gives CDR1 ENHRY, CDR2 SYGVKD. CDR3 length: 13 residues. Trimming removed 2 bases at V and 3 bases at J, with 8 bases between. The DNA for the CDR3 is TGTGCCATCAGTGAGCGGGGGATCTACGAGCAGTACTTC. This gives the protein CAISERGIYEQYF.

This clone was counted once. The chain employs TRBV10-1 and TRBJ1-2, with unresolved D. This CDR3 is built from 13 residues. V was trimmed by 0 bases and J by 6 bases, leaving 8 bases between them. Germline V CDR1 and CDR2: WNHNN, SYGVQD (reference sequence). The CDR3 sequence: CASSESGGNGYTF. The DNA of the CDR3 is TGCGCCAGCAGTGAGTCTGGAGGGAATGGCTACACCTTC.

The V call is TRBV5-1, the J call TRBJ2-7, with D perhaps matching TRBD1 (6 bases). Germline V CDR1 and CDR2: SGHRS, YFSETQ. V was pared by 4 bases and J by 3 bases, with 17 bases between. CDR3 length equals 15 residues. The CDR3 spells CASSPVTGTIYEQYF. Here the CDR3 DNA reads TGCGCCAGCAGCCCTGTGACAGGAACTATCTACGAGCAGTACTTC.

The rearrangement uses TRBV29-1 and TRBJ1-1; no reliable D call. The V end was cut by 7 bases, the J end by 0 bases, with 9 bases between. The CDR3 spans 12 residues. Germline CDR1 and CDR2: SQVTM and ANQGSEA. CDR3 nucleotide sequence: TGCAGCGGTACAGAAATGAACACTGAAGCTTTCTTT. It encodes CSGTEMNTEAFF.

With respect to this clone: The identical CDR3 is also encoded by other nucleotide sequences in the sample. The chain has TRBV5-4 and TRBJ2-3, with 9 bases aligning to TRBD2. Germline CDR1 and CDR2: SGHNT and YYREEE (reference sequence). The CDR3 is 15 amino acids. V gave up 0 bases and J gave up 3 bases; unmatched junction bases: 2. DNA of the CDR3: TGTGCCAGCAGCTTGGGAGCGGGAGGAACAGATACGCAGTATTTT. Translated, it gives CASSLGAGGTDTQYF.

Note on this clone: The same CDR3 is also encoded by other DNA sequences in this sample. The rearrangement links TRBV5-1 to TRBJ2-1; the D is unclear. The CDR3 has 12 residues. Germline CDR1 and CDR2: SGHRS and YFSETQ. The V gene lost 4 bases and the J gene lost 3 bases, with 5 bases spanning the gap. The CDR3: CASSLDYNEQFF. The CDR3 DNA reads TGCGCCAGCAGCCTTGACTACAATGAGCAGTTCTTC.

V is TRBV9 and J is TRBJ2-7, with 7 bases lining up with TRBD1. V shed 3 bases and J 3 bases; nucleotides not matched to a gene: 9. Germline values: CDR1 SGDLS, CDR2 YYNGEE. The CDR3 is made up of 15 amino acids. The CDR3 region is CASSAEGAANYEQYF. Here the CDR3 DNA reads TGTGCCAGCAGCGCAGAGGGGGCCGCAAACTACGAGCAGTACTTC.

This chain joins TRBV10-3 and TRBJ2-3; TRBD2 might be the D (5 bases). The CDR3 consists of 12 residues. The germline gives CDR1 ENHRY, CDR2 SYGVKD. The ends were cut back, 3 bases at V and 5 bases at J, with 6 bases in the middle. The CDR3 reads CAISDGKDTQYF. The DNA of the CDR3 is TGTGCCATCAGTGACGGGAAAGATACGCAGTATTTT.

The chain has TRBV6-1 and TRBJ2-1; 9 positions match TRBD2. V lost 2 bases to trimming and J lost 7 bases; unmatched junction nucleotides: 9. This CDR3 contains 16 residues. The germline V gene encodes CDR1 MNHNS and CDR2 SASEGT. The CDR3 reads CASSERIAGVANEQFF. CDR3 bases: TGTGCCAGCAGTGAACGAATAGCGGGAGTAGCTAATGAGCAGTTCTTC.